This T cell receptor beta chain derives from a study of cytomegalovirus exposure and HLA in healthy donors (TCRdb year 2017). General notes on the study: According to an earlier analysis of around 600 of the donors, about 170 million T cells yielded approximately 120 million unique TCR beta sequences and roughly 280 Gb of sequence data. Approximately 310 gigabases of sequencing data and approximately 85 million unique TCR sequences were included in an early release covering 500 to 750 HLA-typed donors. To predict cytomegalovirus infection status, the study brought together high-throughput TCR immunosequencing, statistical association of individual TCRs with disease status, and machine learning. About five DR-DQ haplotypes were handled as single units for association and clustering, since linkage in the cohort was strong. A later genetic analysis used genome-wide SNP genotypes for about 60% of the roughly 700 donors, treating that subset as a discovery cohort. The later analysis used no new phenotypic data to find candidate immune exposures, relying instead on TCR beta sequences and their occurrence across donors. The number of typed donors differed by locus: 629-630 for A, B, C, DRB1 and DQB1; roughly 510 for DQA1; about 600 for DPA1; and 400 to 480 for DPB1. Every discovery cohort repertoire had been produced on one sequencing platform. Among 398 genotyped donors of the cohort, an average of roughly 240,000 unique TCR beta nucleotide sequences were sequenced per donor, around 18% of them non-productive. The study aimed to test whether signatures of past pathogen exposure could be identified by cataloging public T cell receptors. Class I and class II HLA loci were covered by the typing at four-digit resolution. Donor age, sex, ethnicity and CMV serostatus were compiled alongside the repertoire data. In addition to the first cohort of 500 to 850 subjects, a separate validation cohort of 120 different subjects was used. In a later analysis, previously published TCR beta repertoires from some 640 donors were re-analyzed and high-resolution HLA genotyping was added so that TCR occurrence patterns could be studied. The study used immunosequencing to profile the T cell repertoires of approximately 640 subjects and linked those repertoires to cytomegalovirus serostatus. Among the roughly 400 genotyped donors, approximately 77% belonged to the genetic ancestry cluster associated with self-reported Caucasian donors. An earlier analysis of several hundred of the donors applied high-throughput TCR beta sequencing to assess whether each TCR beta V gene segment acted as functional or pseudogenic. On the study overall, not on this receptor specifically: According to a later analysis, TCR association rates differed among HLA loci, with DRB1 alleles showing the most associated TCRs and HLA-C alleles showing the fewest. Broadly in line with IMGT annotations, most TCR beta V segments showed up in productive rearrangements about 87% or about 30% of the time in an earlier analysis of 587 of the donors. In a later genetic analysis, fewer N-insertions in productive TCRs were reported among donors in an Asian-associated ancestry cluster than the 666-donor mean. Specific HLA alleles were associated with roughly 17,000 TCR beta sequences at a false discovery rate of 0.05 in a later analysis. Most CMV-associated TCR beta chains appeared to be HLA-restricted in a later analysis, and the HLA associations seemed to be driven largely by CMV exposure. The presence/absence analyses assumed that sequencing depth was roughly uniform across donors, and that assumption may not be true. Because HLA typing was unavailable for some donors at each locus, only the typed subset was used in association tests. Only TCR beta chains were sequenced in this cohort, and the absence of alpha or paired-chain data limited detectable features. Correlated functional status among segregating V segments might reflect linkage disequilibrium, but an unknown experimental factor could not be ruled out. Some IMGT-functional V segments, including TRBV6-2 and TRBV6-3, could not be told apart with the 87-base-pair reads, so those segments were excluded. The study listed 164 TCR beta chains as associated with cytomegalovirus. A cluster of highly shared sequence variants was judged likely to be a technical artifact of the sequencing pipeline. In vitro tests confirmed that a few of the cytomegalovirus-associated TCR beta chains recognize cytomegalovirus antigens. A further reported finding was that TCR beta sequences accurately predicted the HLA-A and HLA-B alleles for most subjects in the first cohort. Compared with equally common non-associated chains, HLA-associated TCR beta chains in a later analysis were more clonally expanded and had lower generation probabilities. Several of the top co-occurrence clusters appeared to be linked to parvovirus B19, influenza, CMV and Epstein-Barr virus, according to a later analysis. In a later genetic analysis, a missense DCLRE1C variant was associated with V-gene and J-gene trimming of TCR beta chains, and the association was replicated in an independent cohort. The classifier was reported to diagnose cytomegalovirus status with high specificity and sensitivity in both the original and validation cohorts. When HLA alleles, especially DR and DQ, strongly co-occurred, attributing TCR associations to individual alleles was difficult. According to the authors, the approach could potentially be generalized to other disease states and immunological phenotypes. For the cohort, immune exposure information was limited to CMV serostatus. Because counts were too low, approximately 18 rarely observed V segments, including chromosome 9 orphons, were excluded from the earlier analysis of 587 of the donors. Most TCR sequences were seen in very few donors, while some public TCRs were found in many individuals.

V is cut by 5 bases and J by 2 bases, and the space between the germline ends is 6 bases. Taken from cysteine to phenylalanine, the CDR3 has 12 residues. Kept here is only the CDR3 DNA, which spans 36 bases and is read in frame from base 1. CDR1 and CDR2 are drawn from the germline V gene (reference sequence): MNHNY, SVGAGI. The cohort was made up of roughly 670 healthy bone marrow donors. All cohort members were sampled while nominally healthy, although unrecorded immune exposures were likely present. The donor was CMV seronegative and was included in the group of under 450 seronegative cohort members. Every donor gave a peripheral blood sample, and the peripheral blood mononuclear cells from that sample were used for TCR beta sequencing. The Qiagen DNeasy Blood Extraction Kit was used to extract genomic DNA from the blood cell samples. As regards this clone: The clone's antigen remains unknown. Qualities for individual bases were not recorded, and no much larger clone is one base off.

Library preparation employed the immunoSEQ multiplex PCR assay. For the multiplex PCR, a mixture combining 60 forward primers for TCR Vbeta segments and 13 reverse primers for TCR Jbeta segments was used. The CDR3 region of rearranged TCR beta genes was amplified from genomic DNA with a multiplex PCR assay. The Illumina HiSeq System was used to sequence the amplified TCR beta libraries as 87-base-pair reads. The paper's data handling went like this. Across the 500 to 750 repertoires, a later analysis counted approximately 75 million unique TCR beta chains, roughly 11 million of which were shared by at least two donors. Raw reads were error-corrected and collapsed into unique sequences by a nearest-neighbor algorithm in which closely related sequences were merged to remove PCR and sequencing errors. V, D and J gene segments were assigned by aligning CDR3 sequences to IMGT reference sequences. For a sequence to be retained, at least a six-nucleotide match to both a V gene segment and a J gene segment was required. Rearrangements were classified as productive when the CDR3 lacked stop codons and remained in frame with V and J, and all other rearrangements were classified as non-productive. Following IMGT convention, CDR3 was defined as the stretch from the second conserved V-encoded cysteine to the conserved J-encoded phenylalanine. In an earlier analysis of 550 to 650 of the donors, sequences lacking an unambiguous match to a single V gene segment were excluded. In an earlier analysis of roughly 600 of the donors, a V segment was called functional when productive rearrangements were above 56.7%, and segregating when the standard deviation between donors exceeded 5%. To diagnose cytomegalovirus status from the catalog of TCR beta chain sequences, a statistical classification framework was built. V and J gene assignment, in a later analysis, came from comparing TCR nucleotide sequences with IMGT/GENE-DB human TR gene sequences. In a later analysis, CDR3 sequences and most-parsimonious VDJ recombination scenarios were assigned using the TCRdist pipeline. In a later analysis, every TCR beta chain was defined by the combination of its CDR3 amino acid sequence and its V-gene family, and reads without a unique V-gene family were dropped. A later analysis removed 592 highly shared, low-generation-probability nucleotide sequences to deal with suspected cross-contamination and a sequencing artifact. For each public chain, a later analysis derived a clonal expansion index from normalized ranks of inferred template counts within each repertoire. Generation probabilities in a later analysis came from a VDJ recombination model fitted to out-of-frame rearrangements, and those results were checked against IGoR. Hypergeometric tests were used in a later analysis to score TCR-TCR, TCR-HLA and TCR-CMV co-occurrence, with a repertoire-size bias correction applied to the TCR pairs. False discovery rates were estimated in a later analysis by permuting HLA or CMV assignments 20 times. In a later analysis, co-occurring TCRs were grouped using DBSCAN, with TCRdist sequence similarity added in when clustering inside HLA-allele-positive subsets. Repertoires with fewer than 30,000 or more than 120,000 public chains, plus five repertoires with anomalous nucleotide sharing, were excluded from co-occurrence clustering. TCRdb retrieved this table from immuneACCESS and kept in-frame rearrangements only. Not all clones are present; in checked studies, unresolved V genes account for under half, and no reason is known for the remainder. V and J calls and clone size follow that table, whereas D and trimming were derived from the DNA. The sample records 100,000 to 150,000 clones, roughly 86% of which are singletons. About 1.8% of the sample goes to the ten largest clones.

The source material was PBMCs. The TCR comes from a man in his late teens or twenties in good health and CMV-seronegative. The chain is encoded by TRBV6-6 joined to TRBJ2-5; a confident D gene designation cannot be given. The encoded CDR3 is CASSRGQETQYF. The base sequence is TGTGCCAGCAGTAGAGGTCAAGAGACCCAGTACTTC.